These T cell receptor beta chains were read from a single sample in a study of shared clonotypes between healthy human individuals. The data were produced by immunoSEQ multiplex PCR, yet TCRdb's version contains in-frame clones alone and is incomplete. The table records some 450,000 clones, around 77% of them present only once. The sample taken for sequencing was PBMCs. Receptors originate from a woman aged 35 to 49 in good health. Some clones in this sample may be carry-over from other donors' samples. Both conserved end residues are part of each CDR3. D genes are given only for firm matches. Clone size, where shown, is once, few, many, or a class for clones that have expanded.

>TRBV4-1|-|TRBJ1-5|-
CASSQEVTGAVSNQPQHF
TGCGCCAGCAGCCAAGAAGTAACGGGGGCCGTTAGCAATCAGCCCCAGCATTTT
>TRBV28|-|TRBJ1-5|-
CATGPVPQPQHF
TGTGCCACCGGCCCCGTGCCTCAGCCCCAGCATTTT
>TRBV18|-|TRBJ1-4|-
CASSQTGALIREKLFF
TGTGCCAGCTCACAGACGGGCGCCCTCATTCGTGAAAAACTGTTTTTT
>TRBV6-6|-|TRBJ2-3|-
CASTEEGGTDTQYF
TGTGCCAGCACCGAAGAAGGGGGGACAGATACGCAGTATTTT
>TRBV7-3|many|TRBJ2-1|-
CASSLTGSNEQFF
TGTGCCAGCAGCTTAACCGGGAGCAATGAGCAGTTCTTC
>TRBV7-3|-|TRBJ2-2|TRBD1
CASRPTGYTGELFF
TGTGCCAGCAGGCCGACAGGGTACACCGGGGAGCTGTTTTTT
>TRBV19|-|TRBJ1-1|TRBD1
CASRFTGGMNTEAFF
TGTGCCAGTAGATTTACAGGGGGGATGAACACTGAAGCTTTCTTT
>TRBV2|-|TRBJ2-1|-
CASLFRGVNEQFF
TGTGCCAGCCTTTTCCGCGGGGTCAATGAGCAGTTCTTC
>TRBV7-9|few|TRBJ2-7|-
CASSGDYEQYF
TGTGCCAGCAGCGGTGACTACGAGCAGTACTTC
>TRBV30|-|TRBJ2-2|TRBD1
CAWSPGQGSGELFF
TGTGCCTGGAGTCCGGGACAGGGGTCCGGGGAGCTGTTTTTT
>TRBV9|-|TRBJ1-2|TRBD1
CASSARTGSFYGGYTF
TGTGCCAGCAGCGCTAGGACAGGCTCCTTCTATGGGGGCTACACCTTC
>TRBV10-1|-|TRBJ2-1|TRBD2
CASSEGTSGSCSYNEQFF
TGCGCCAGCAGTGAAGGAACTAGCGGGAGTTGTTCCTACAATGAGCAGTTCTTC
>TRBV30|-|TRBJ2-6|-
CAWGQSGANVLTF
TGTGCCTGGGGACAGTCTGGGGCCAACGTCCTGACTTTC
>TRBV10-3|-|TRBJ2-1|-
CAISGRTEDEQFF
TGTGCCATCAGTGGCCGGACGGAGGATGAGCAGTTCTTC
>TRBV5-8|-|TRBJ1-5|-
CASSYRRSGPQPQHF
TGTGCCAGCAGCTACCGGAGGTCGGGGCCGCAGCCCCAGCATTTT
>TRBV28|-|TRBJ2-7|TRBD2
CASRGSGRLYEQYF
TGTGCCAGCAGAGGCAGCGGGAGGCTCTACGAGCAGTACTTC
>TRBV29-1|-|TRBJ1-2|TRBD1
CSAGDRGFGYTF
TGCAGCGCCGGGGACAGGGGGTTTGGCTACACCTTC
>TRBV2|-|TRBJ2-1|TRBD2
CASRTSGRKFF
TGTGCCAGCAGGACTAGCGGGAGAAAGTTCTTC
>TRBV5-6|-|TRBJ2-4|-
CASSDLAKNIQYF
TGTGCCAGCAGTGATCTAGCCAAAAACATTCAGTACTTC
>TRBV2|many|TRBJ2-7|-
CASSEARRVTSYEQYF
TGTGCCAGCAGTGAAGCTAGGCGCGTTACCTCCTACGAGCAGTACTTC
>TRBV28|-|TRBJ2-7|TRBD1
CASKGTGGHEQYF
TGTGCCAGCAAAGGGACAGGTGGACACGAGCAGTACTTC
>TRBV5-8|-|TRBJ2-4|TRBD1
CASSLWTGVAKNIQYF
TGTGCCAGCAGCCTGTGGACAGGGGTAGCCAAAAACATTCAGTACTTC
>TRBV7-2|many|TRBJ2-5|TRBD2
CASSFLAGGPGGQYF
TGTGCCAGCAGCTTCCTAGCGGGAGGACCGGGGGGCCAGTACTTC
>TRBV5-1|-|TRBJ2-3|-
CASSLEEVGTDTQYF
TGCGCCAGCAGCTTGGAGGAGGTAGGGACAGATACGCAGTATTTT
>TRBV19|-|TRBJ1-5|-
CASSIGVGGWGNQPQHF
TGTGCCAGTAGTATAGGGGTTGGGGGCTGGGGCAATCAGCCCCAGCATTTT
>TRBV4-2|-|TRBJ1-4|-
CASSQVLAPEPEEDEKLFF
TGTGCCAGCAGCCAGGTTTTGGCCCCCGAGCCGGAAGAAGATGAAAAACTGTTTTTT
>TRBV4-2|-|TRBJ2-1|-
CASSQDDNEQFF
TGTGCCAGCAGCCAAGACGACAATGAGCAGTTCTTC
>TRBV2|-|TRBJ2-1|TRBD2
CASLSGRATDEQFF
TGTGCCAGTTTGAGCGGGAGGGCGACAGATGAGCAGTTCTTC
>TRBV10-3|-|TRBJ1-1|-
CAISLGTFDTEAFF
TGTGCCATCAGCCTCGGGACCTTTGACACTGAAGCTTTCTTT
>TRBV28|-|TRBJ2-7|TRBD2
CASSPALAGDYEQYF
TGTGCCAGCAGTCCCGCCCTAGCGGGGGACTACGAGCAGTACTTC
>TRBV6-6|-|TRBJ1-1|TRBD1
CASSYDGQGGTEAFF
TGTGCCAGCAGTTACGACGGACAGGGAGGCACTGAAGCTTTCTTT
>TRBV28|many|TRBJ1-2|-
CASSFHGANYGYTF
TGTGCCAGCAGTTTCCACGGTGCTAACTATGGCTACACCTTC
>TRBV30|-|TRBJ2-2|-
CVSPAMWGNTGELFF
TGTGTCTCTCCGGCCATGTGGGGAAACACCGGGGAGCTGTTTTTT
>TRBV9|once|TRBJ2-3|TRBD2
CASSVEPRTSGRGTDTQYF
TGTGCCAGCAGCGTAGAGCCCCGGACTAGCGGGAGAGGTACAGATACGCAGTATTTT
>TRBV2|-|TRBJ2-1|TRBD2
CASSAGRGPRDEQFF
TGTGCCAGCAGTGCCGGGAGGGGCCCTAGGGATGAGCAGTTCTTC
>TRBV18|-|TRBJ2-7|-
CASSLDSSYEQYF
TGTGCCAGCTCCCTAGACAGCTCCTACGAGCAGTACTTC
>TRBV2|large|TRBJ2-2|TRBD1
CASSGTGVGLTGELFF
TGTGCCAGCTCCGGGACAGGGGTCGGTCTCACCGGGGAGCTGTTTTTT
>TRBV28|-|TRBJ1-4|-
CASSLGQRNEKLFF
TGTGCCAGCAGTTTAGGACAGCGTAATGAAAAACTGTTTTTT
>TRBV7-9|-|TRBJ1-1|-
CASSQSPENLEAFF
TGTGCCAGCAGCCAAAGCCCCGAAAACCTTGAAGCTTTCTTT
>TRBV11-1|-|TRBJ2-7|TRBD2
CASSLALSGSYEQYF
TGTGCCAGCAGCTTAGCTCTTAGCGGGAGTTACGAGCAGTACTTC
>TRBV4-3|-|TRBJ2-1|-
CASSQETLGNNEQFF
TGCGCCAGCAGCCAAGAGACCCTAGGAAACAATGAGCAGTTCTTC
>TRBV6-5|-|TRBJ1-1|-
CASRYRVRAEAFF
TGTGCCAGCAGGTACAGGGTACGGGCTGAAGCTTTCTTT
>TRBV11-1|few|TRBJ2-7|-
CASSPARQSSYEQYF
TGTGCCAGCAGCCCCGCTAGGCAGAGCTCCTACGAGCAGTACTTC
>TRBV28|-|TRBJ2-5|TRBD2
CASSPGLAIQTQYF
TGTGCCAGCAGTCCGGGACTAGCGATCCAGACCCAGTACTTC
>TRBV5-6|-|TRBJ1-3|-
CASSWEEGDAGNTIYF
TGTGCCAGCAGCTGGGAAGAGGGGGACGCAGGAAACACCATATATTTT
>TRBV30|few|TRBJ1-6|-
CAWTGIDNSPLHF
TGTGCCTGGACAGGGATTGATAATTCACCCCTCCACTTT
>TRBV7-9|-|TRBJ2-7|TRBD2
CASSPGLGGVDEQYF
TGTGCCAGCAGCCCGGGACTAGGTGGGGTGGACGAGCAGTACTTC
>TRBV27|many|TRBJ2-7|-
CASSPLTRPPYEQYF
TGTGCCAGCAGTCCCCTGACCCGCCCTCCCTACGAGCAGTACTTC
>TRBV19|-|TRBJ1-4|-
CASNLQQHGGEKLFF
TGTGCCAGTAACCTGCAGCAGCATGGCGGTGAAAAACTGTTTTTT
>TRBV29-1|many|TRBJ1-2|TRBD1
CSADRGLRGYTF
TGCAGTGCCGACAGGGGGTTGAGAGGCTACACCTTC
>TRBV4-2|-|TRBJ2-7|-
CASSPRGMGSTYF
TGTGCCAGCAGCCCAAGGGGAATGGGGAGTACGTACTTC
>TRBV5-5|-|TRBJ1-5|-
CASSLTLQGNQPQHF
TGTGCCAGCAGCTTAACACTCCAGGGCAATCAGCCCCAGCATTTT
>TRBV14|many|TRBJ2-2|-
CASSQDPGYGTGELFF
TGTGCCAGCAGCCAAGACCCAGGGTACGGCACCGGGGAGCTGTTTTTT
>TRBV18|once|TRBJ2-7|TRBD2
CASSPQLAGGKYEQYF
TGTGCCAGCTCACCACAACTAGCGGGAGGTAAATACGAGCAGTACTTC
>TRBV11-2|few|TRBJ1-2|-
CASSLGGSAGYGYTF
TGTGCCAGCAGCTTGGGGGGGTCGGCGGGCTATGGCTACACCTTC
>TRBV7-9|-|TRBJ2-7|-
CASSLARASGRGSYEQYF
TGTGCCAGCAGCTTAGCTAGAGCCTCGGGCAGGGGATCCTACGAGCAGTACTTC
>TRBV18|-|TRBJ2-7|TRBD2
CASSPGVRGTIYEQYF
TGTGCCAGCTCACCAGGGGTTCGCGGGACTATCTACGAGCAGTACTTC
>TRBV7-9|medium-sized|TRBJ1-5|-
CASSFSRSGSNQPQHF
TGTGCCAGCAGCTTCTCCCGGAGCGGTAGCAATCAGCCCCAGCATTTT
>TRBV6-1|-|TRBJ1-5|-
CASSEGLQGFQPQHF
TGTGCCAGCAGTGAAGGGCTTCAGGGATTTCAGCCCCAGCATTTT
>TRBV19|-|TRBJ1-2|-
CASSIPGLYTF
TGTGCCAGTAGTATTCCGGGACTCTACACCTTC